This T cell receptor (beta chain) came from a study of T-cell memory formation after mild COVID-19. MiXCR was run by TCRdb on the 5' RACE reads, yielding one entry per CDR3 protein. This sample carries about 110,000 distinct CDR3 sequences, over 15% of them seen once, and the ten largest clones take around 5.5%. The CDR3 is made up of 13 amino acids. Germline CDR1 reads LNHDA; CDR2 reads SQIVND (reference sequence). Deletions cut 3 bases from V and 7 bases from J, with 10 bases between. This clonotype was sampled from a young man who had mild COVID-19 (a few samples of this study predate the infection). Cell type and time point are not known. Sequenced input: PBMCs or a T cell subset sorted from them (not recorded which). The J gene is TRBJ2-1, the V gene TRBV19; D uncertain. The CDR3 nucleotides read TGTGCCAGTAGTATTGCTAGTACGAATGAGCAGTTCTTC. The encoded protein is CASSIASTNEQFF. Full variable domain (rest looked up from reference TRBV19 and TRBJ2-1): DGGITQSPKYLFRKEGQNVTLSCEQNLNHDAMYWYRQDPGQGLRLIYYSQIVNDFQKGDIAEGYSVSREKKESFPLTVTSAQKNPTAFYLCASSIASTNEQFFGPGTRLTVL.